The entry below describes one T cell receptor beta chain. Only in-frame clones appear in the TCRdb table, and some are missing; sequencing was by immunoSEQ multiplex PCR. Here the sample spans fewer than 300,000 clones, approximately 85% being singletons. V shed 1 base and J 13 bases; nucleotides not matched to a gene: 4. Germline V gene sequence: CDR1 SQVTM, CDR2 ANQGSEA. This CDR3 is 12 amino acids long. The data belong to a study of blood T cell repertoires in COVID-19. Study-level information: Samples representing acute and convalescent COVID-19 were sourced from the United States, Italy and Spain.

Sequencing was done on a sample of peripheral blood. The rearrangement uses TRBV29-1 and TRBJ2-1; TRBD2 matches 10 bases. The source is a man aged 50 to 59 with active or convalescent COVID-19. The CDR3 loop reads CSVEASGSSQFF. In nucleotides, the CDR3 is TGCAGCGTTGAAGCTAGCGGGAGCTCACAGTTCTTC.